This entry lists 31 T cell receptor beta chains sequenced from one sample in a study of glioma-infiltrating T cells after dendritic cell vaccination. Here immunoSEQ multiplex PCR was the method, and the copy in TCRdb shows in-frame clones only, minus some. This table holds about 96,000 clones, around three quarters found once. This material consisted of blood, taken before dendritic cell vaccination. These receptors originate from a human donor with glioblastoma.

In its sample, this clone was seen a few times. The V gene is TRBV5-1, the J gene TRBJ2-3; 13 nucleotides line up with TRBD2. V lost 3 bases, J lost 2 bases, and 9 bases stayed unmatched. The germline V gene has CDR1 SGHRS and CDR2 YFSETQ. This CDR3 has 18 residues. The CDR3, as DNA: TGCGCCAGCAGCTCGACTAGCGGGGGGACCAGAGCCACAGATACGCAGTATTTT. Its translation: CASSSTSGGTRATDTQYF.

This rearrangement joins TRBV11-2 to TRBJ2-5; D is undetermined. The end of the DNA aligns better with TRBJ2-7, so the J call may be wrong. This CDR3 is 13 amino acids long. The germline V gene encodes CDR1 SGHAT and CDR2 FQNNGV. Here the CDR3 DNA reads TGTGCCAGCAGCTTATCCCGGGTTGACGAGCAGTACTTC. Translating it yields CASSLSRVDEQYF.

This chain joins TRBV5-1 and TRBJ1-1; 9 bases align to TRBD1. V gave up 4 bases and J gave up 1 base; unmatched junction bases: 8. The CDR3 is 16 residues long. Germline V lookup: CDR1 SGHRS, CDR2 YFSETQ. The CDR3 DNA reads TGCGCCAGCAGCCCAAGGACAGGGGTCCCGAACACTGAAGCTTTCTTT. Translating it yields CASSPRTGVPNTEAFF.

This sequence joins TRBV18 and TRBJ1-3; the D gene is possibly TRBD1 (6 bases). This CDR3 is 16 amino acids long. The germline V and J ends were trimmed by 2 bases and 0 bases, with 11 bases remaining between them. Germline V gene data show CDR1 as KGHSH and CDR2 as LQKENI. CDR3 DNA sequence: TGTGCCAGCTCACCAACAGGGTTTGTCTCTGGAAACACCATATATTTT. Encoded protein: CASSPTGFVSGNTIYF.

This chain joins TRBV6-5 and TRBJ1-2; no clear D gene. The V end was cut by 7 bases, the J end by 4 bases, with 13 bases between. The germline gives CDR1 MNHEY, CDR2 SVGAGI. This CDR3 has 13 residues. The CDR3 here is CASNNEHGYGYTF. The CDR3 DNA sequence: TGTGCCAGCAATAACGAACATGGCTATGGCTACACCTTC.

This rearrangement joins TRBV4-2 to TRBJ2-1; 10 bases map to TRBD2. This CDR3 has 19 amino acids. Germline CDR1 and CDR2: LGHNA and YNFKEQ. With V trimmed by 0 bases and J by 0 bases, 8 bases remained unmatched. The CDR3 DNA is TGTGCCAGCAGCCAAGAATCTAGCGGGAGCGCGAGCTCCTACAATGAGCAGTTCTTC. Its protein is CASSQESSGSASSYNEQFF.

The rearrangement joins TRBV23-1 to TRBJ1-1; TRBD1 matches at 8 bases. TRBV23-1 is an open reading frame, and its role is uncertain. The CDR3 is 16 residues long. V lost 5 bases to trimming and J lost 7 bases; unmatched junction nucleotides: 15. The CDR3: CASSKENCDRGFEAFF. In DNA form, the CDR3 reads TGCGCCAGCAGTAAAGAGAACTGTGACAGGGGATTTGAAGCTTTCTTT.

CDR3 amino acids: CASSLTNRGRQFF. In DNA form, the CDR3 reads TGTGCCAGCAGCTTAACCAACAGGGGGCGGCAGTTCTTC. The chain recombines TRBV28 with TRBJ2-1; 9 bases are a match to TRBD1. Germline trimming cut 6 bases from V and 12 bases from J; bases unmatched to any gene: 9. The CDR3 length is 13 residues. Germline V gene sequence: CDR1 MDHEN, CDR2 SYDVKM.

This clone was observed a few times. This sequence joins TRBV5-1 and TRBJ2-5, with 10 bases matching TRBD1. CDR3 length: 16 amino acids. V was clipped by 5 bases and J by 2 bases; unmatched bases: 9. CDR1 and CDR2 (germline): SGHRS, YFSETQ. CDR3 in amino acids: CASRKERTGGQETQYF. The DNA for the CDR3 is TGCGCCAGCAGAAAGGAGCGGACAGGGGGACAAGAGACCCAGTACTTC.

This rearrangement joins TRBV27 to TRBJ2-3; D gene unclear. Trimming cost V 2 bases and J 0 bases, with 9 bases left between them. The CDR3 spans 15 residues. Per germline, CDR1 MNHEY and CDR2 SMNVEV (reference sequence). CDR3 nucleotide sequence: TGTGCCAGCAGTTTAGCCGGTCGTAGCACAGATACGCAGTATTTT. This gives the protein CASSLAGRSTDTQYF.

The chain combines TRBV7-3 with TRBJ1-6; the match to TRBD1 covers 8 bases. Germline lookup yields CDR1 SGHTA and CDR2 FQGTGA. This CDR3 region has 14 residues. The J segment lost 7 bases and the V segment lost 5 bases, leaving 4 bases of the junction unmatched. The CDR3 spells CASSRTGRNSPLHF. Here the CDR3 DNA reads TGTGCCAGCAGCCGGACAGGGAGAAATTCACCCCTCCACTTT.

This clone has a count of ten or more. The chain links TRBV6-7 to TRBJ1-5, with D unclear. TRBV6-7 counts as an open reading frame of uncertain function. Trimming removed 7 bases at V and 8 bases at J, with 12 bases between. The CDR3 sequence is 12 residues long. DNA of the CDR3: TGTGCCAGCAAAGGGTCGGAGGAGCCCCAGCATTTT. Encoded protein: CASKGSEEPQHF.

The chain combines TRBV18 with TRBJ2-5; TRBD2 is a possible D gene (6 bases). Per the germline V gene, CDR1 is KGHSH and CDR2 is LQKENI. Deletions cut 3 bases from V and 3 bases from J, with 17 bases between. This CDR3 spans 16 amino acids. The CDR3, as DNA: TGTGCCAGCTCACCGTCTGGGACTGCCAGCAAAGAGACCCAGTACTTC. This codes for CASSPSGTASKETQYF.

The chain employs TRBV28 and TRBJ1-5; D remains ambiguous. The CDR3 runs to 14 residues. V was shortened by 3 bases and J by 2 bases, with 8 bases between the two germline ends. CDR1 and CDR2 from the germline V gene are MDHEN and SYDVKM. CDR3 amino acids: CASSFAGGNQPQHF. For the CDR3, the DNA is TGTGCCAGCAGTTTTGCGGGAGGCAATCAGCCCCAGCATTTT.

This clone was counted between two and nine times. The chain has TRBV4-2 and TRBJ1-4; the match to TRBD1 covers 7 bases. Germline CDR1 reads LGHNA; CDR2 reads YNFKEQ. With V trimmed by 1 base and J by 4 bases, 21 bases remained unmatched. This CDR3 contains 21 residues. CDR3 protein: CASSQGTAGAQGPLFNEKLFF. The CDR3 bases are TGTGCCAGCAGCCAAGGTACAGCGGGGGCACAGGGGCCTCTCTTTAATGAAAAACTGTTTTTT.

The CDR3 sequence: CASSRTQYYGYTF. CDR3 sequence (DNA): TGTGCCAGCAGCCGGACTCAATACTATGGCTACACCTTC. The chain has TRBV14 and TRBJ1-2, with unresolved D. Trimming removed 4 bases from V and 3 bases from J, with 9 bases in between. Germline CDR1 and CDR2: SGHDN and FVKESK. This CDR3 is built from 13 residues.

This clone has a handful of counts. The chain employs TRBV28 and TRBJ1-3; D is unclear. Trimming left V 4 bases short and J 2 bases short, with 6 bases between. This CDR3 has 13 amino acids. Germline CDR1 and CDR2: MDHEN and SYDVKM. For the CDR3, the DNA is TGTGCCAGCAGTTCCCCTCCTGGAAACACCATATATTTT. It encodes CASSSPPGNTIYF. The full variable domain, its missing parts supplied by reference TRBV28 and TRBJ1-3, is DVKVTQSSRYLVKRTGEKVFLECVQDMDHENMFWYRQDPGLGLRLIYFSYDVKMKEKGDIPEGYSVSREKKERFSLILESASTNQTSMYLCASSSPPGNTIYFGEGSWLTVV.

This chain connects TRBV6-1 to TRBJ1-3; TRBD1 agrees at 8 bases. V gave up 1 base and J gave up 2 bases; unmatched junction bases: 1. Germline assignment: CDR1 MNHNS and CDR2 SASEGT. The CDR3 is 15 residues long. In DNA form, the CDR3 reads TGTGCCAGCAGTGAAGGCAGGGGGCCTGGAAACACCATATATTTT. Its translation: CASSEGRGPGNTIYF.

The chain has TRBV30 and TRBJ1-1, with D maybe TRBD1 (6 bases). CDR3 length: 15 residues. Trimming removed 3 bases at V and 6 bases at J, with 20 bases between. Germline V gives CDR1 GTSNPN, CDR2 SVGIG (reference sequence). The CDR3 nucleotides read TGTGCCTGGAGCCACCCCTCGGGCAGGGGTCCTGAAGCTTTCTTT. It encodes CAWSHPSGRGPEAFF.

This sequence joins TRBV19 and TRBJ2-3; the D gene is possibly TRBD2 (6 bases). The V end was cut by 3 bases, the J end by 2 bases, with 12 bases between. The germline V gene has CDR1 LNHDA and CDR2 SQIVND (reference sequence). The CDR3 is 15 residues long. CDR3 loop: CASSILADPTDTQYF. CDR3 nucleotide sequence: TGTGCCAGTAGTATCTTAGCGGACCCCACAGATACGCAGTATTTT.

This clone was counted between two and nine times. V is TRBV6-8 and J is TRBJ1-2; D is possibly TRBD1 (5 bases). This CDR3 has 17 amino acids. Germline assignment: CDR1 MNHGY and CDR2 SAAAGT. V was shortened by 0 bases and J by 0 bases, with 14 bases between the two germline ends. The CDR3 sequence is CASSYSGPAPANYGYTF. The CDR3 bases are TGTGCCAGCAGTTACTCGGGGCCCGCCCCGGCTAACTATGGCTACACCTTC.

The chain employs TRBV18 and TRBJ2-6; 8 bases fit TRBD1. This CDR3 is built from 21 residues. Germline values: CDR1 KGHSH, CDR2 LQKENI. V shed 2 bases, J shed 2 bases, and the junction held 17 bases outside the gene matches. The DNA of the CDR3 is TGTGCCAGCTCACCATTTAGGCAGGCTAGCGACAGGGGAGCTGGGGCCAACGTCCTGACTTTC. Amino acid sequence: CASSPFRQASDRGAGANVLTF. The whole variable domain, filled in from reference TRBV18 and TRBJ2-6, reads NAGVMQNPRHLVRRRGQEARLRCSPMKGHSHVYWYRQLPEEGLKFMVYLQKENIIDESGMPKERFSAEFPKEGPSILRIQQVVRGDSAAYFCASSPFRQASDRGAGANVLTFGAGSRLTVL.

This chain links TRBV19 with TRBJ1-1; D is uncertain. The CDR3 sequence is 13 residues long. Germline CDR1 LNHDA, CDR2 SQIVND (reference sequence). Trimming shortened V by 2 bases and J by 4 bases, and 8 bases separated the two germline ends. CDR3 residues: CASSISGVTEAFF. The CDR3 region has the DNA TGTGCCAGTAGTATAAGCGGGGTCACTGAAGCTTTCTTT.

The chain combines TRBV19 with TRBJ2-7, with TRBD2 identical over 10 bases. The CDR3 is made up of 17 amino acids. V was clipped by 5 bases and J by 7 bases; unmatched bases: 17. Germline V gene lookup returns CDR1 LNHDA and CDR2 SQIVND (reference sequence). The CDR3 protein is CASSPSASGGGSGEQYF. The CDR3 DNA reads as TGTGCCAGTAGTCCGTCGGCTAGCGGGGGAGGTTCGGGGGAGCAGTACTTC.

This clone was seen only once. This chain links TRBV6-5 with TRBJ1-4; D possibly corresponds to TRBD1 (5 bases). The V end lost 0 bases, the J end lost 0 bases, and 5 bases lay between the germline ends. The CDR3 is made up of 15 amino acids. In germline, CDR1 is MNHEY, CDR2 SVGAGI. The CDR3 bases are TGTGCCAGCAGTTACTCAGGGGCAACTAATGAAAAACTGTTTTTT. Its translation is CASSYSGATNEKLFF.

This clone was detected once. The rearrangement uses TRBV29-1 and TRBJ1-2; D not resolved. Trimming cost V 5 bases and J 4 bases, with 14 bases left between them. The CDR3 extends over 13 amino acids. Germline CDR1 reads SQVTM; CDR2 reads ANQGSEA. The CDR3 spells CSVRSAVGYGYTF. The CDR3 nucleotides read TGCAGCGTTCGTTCGGCGGTGGGCTATGGCTACACCTTC.

The V call is TRBV7-2, the J call TRBJ2-7, with 10 bases that match TRBD2. The trim removed 6 bases at V and 2 bases at J, leaving 10 bases unmatched. Germline V gene data show CDR1 as SGHTA and CDR2 as FQGNSA. This CDR3 comprises 16 residues. The CDR3 nucleotides read TGTGCCAGCAGTTTGGCCGGGACTAGCGATCCCTACGAGCAGTACTTC. Its translation is CASSLAGTSDPYEQYF. The variable domain in full, with the rest retrieved from reference TRBV7-2 and TRBJ2-7, is GAGVSQSPSNKVTEKGKDVELRCDPISGHTALYWYRQSLGQGLEFLIYFQGNSAPDKSGLPSDRFSAERTGGSVSTLTIQRTQQEDSAVYLCASSLAGTSDPYEQYFGPGTRLTVT.

The rearrangement uses TRBV10-3 and TRBJ1-1, with TRBD1 matching 10 bases. CDR3 length: 16 residues. Germline V gives CDR1 ENHRY, CDR2 SYGVKD. J was trimmed by 5 bases and V by 4 bases; bases with no gene match: 10. CDR3 residues: CAISGTGGLGWTEAFF. DNA of the CDR3: TGTGCCATCAGTGGGACAGGGGGTTTGGGATGGACTGAAGCTTTCTTT.

The chain joins TRBV2 to TRBJ2-7; a possible D gene is TRBD1 (6 bases). V was shortened by 2 bases and J by 7 bases, with 18 bases between the two germline ends. Germline CDR1 is SNHLY and CDR2 is FYNNEI. This CDR3 contains 15 residues. Here the CDR3 reads CASSEPGHLTGEQYF. As DNA, the CDR3 is TGTGCCAGCAGTGAACCGGGACATCTTACGGGGGAGCAGTACTTC.

The CDR3, as DNA: TGTGCCAGCAGCAAGGGAGGGGGGACCGGCCTTAACACTGAAGCTTTCTTT. This codes for CASSKGGGTGLNTEAFF. The chain is built from TRBV9 and TRBJ1-1; D might be TRBD1 (6 bases). The CDR3 loop spans 17 amino acids. Trimming pared 4 bases from V and 2 bases from J, leaving 21 bases between. Germline V CDR1 and CDR2: SGDLS, YYNGEE.

The chain combines TRBV9 with TRBJ1-2, with D uncertain. Germline CDR1 is SGDLS and CDR2 is YYNGEE. This CDR3 has 13 amino acids. Trimming removed 0 bases at V and 5 bases at J, with 8 bases between. CDR3 DNA sequence: TGTGCCAGCAGCGTAGAGCCCAAATATGGCTACACCTTC. Translating it yields CASSVEPKYGYTF.